The TCR beta chain under discussion was sequenced for a study of vaccination and CD4 T cells after COVID-19. Cultured CD4+ T cell DNA underwent sequencing with the Oncomine TCR Beta short-read assay. TCRdb reanalysed the PCR reads using MiXCR and keeps one entry per CDR3 protein. The sample has about 11,000 distinct CDR3 sequences, around 58% seen once. Germline values: CDR1 SEHNR, CDR2 FQNEAQ (reference sequence). V trimming: 4 bases; J trimming: 4 bases; junction bases outside the gene matches: 6. The CDR3 length is 15 residues. About this clonotype: The antigen is undetermined.

Described treatment: approximately nine-day PBMC culture with coronavirus spike peptide pools or control peptides (ViraFEST assay). Wells that each held a few million PBMCs were cultured with roughly 9.8 IU/ml IL-2 and approximately 10 ug/ml peptide pools. The sequencing input was CD4+ T cells from blood, cultured in vitro. The chain links TRBV7-9 to TRBJ1-2; 10 nucleotides agree with TRBD1. The TCR comes from a human donor who had recovered from COVID-19. CDR3: CASSSDRGLGYGYTF. CDR3 nucleotide sequence: TGTGCCAGCAGCTCAGACAGGGGGCTTGGCTATGGCTACACCTTC.